This T cell receptor beta chain was captured in a study of blood T cell repertoires in COVID-19. The germline CDR1 and CDR2 sequences are SGHDN and FVKESK. J was trimmed by 3 bases and V by 1 base; bases with no gene match: 5. The CDR3 runs to 16 residues. The assay was immunoSEQ multiplex PCR, and TCRdb's table has in-frame clones only and misses some. The sample gives 450,000 to 500,000 clones, about nine tenths of which show up once; around 0.7% is in the top ten. The V call is TRBV14, the J call TRBJ2-7, with 11 bases identical to TRBD1. Sequencing used PBMCs or T cells enriched from blood (not recorded which). The sequence was collected from a woman under 30 who had recovered from COVID-19. In nucleotides, the CDR3 is TGTGCCAGCAGCCAAGGGGGGACAGGGGGTATCTACGAGCAGTACTTC. Amino acids: CASSQGGTGGIYEQYF. Full variable domain (remainder filled in from reference TRBV14 and TRBJ2-7): EAGVTQFPSHSVIEKGQTVTLRCDPISGHDNLYWYRRVMGKEIKFLLHFVKESKQDESGMPNNRFLAERTGGTYSTLKVQPAELEDSGVYFCASSQGGTGGIYEQYFGPGTRLTVT.